This T cell receptor beta chain was sequenced during a study of T cell clones after liver transplantation. Using immunoSEQ multiplex PCR, the repertoire was profiled, and TCRdb retains in-frame clones only, with some absent. The profile shows about 75,000 clones, 80% to 90% of them singletons. Trimming shortened V by 4 bases and J by 0 bases, and 9 bases separated the two germline ends. The CDR3 spans 14 residues. Per the germline V gene, CDR1 is MDHEN and CDR2 is SYDVKM. This material consisted of CD4+ T cells from blood, taken 48 months after liver transplant. The V call is TRBV28, the J call TRBJ1-1; no firm D call. The sequence derives from a human patient who received a liver transplant. Some T cells may be provided by the graft donor. This CDR3 is CASSSPTMNTEAFF. Here the CDR3 DNA reads TGTGCCAGCAGTTCCCCAACGATGAACACTGAAGCTTTCTTT.